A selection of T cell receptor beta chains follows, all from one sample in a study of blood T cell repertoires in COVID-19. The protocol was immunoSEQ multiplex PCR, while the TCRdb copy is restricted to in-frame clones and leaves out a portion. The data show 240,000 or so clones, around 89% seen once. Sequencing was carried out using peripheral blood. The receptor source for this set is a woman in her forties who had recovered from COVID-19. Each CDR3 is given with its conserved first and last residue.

CASHPGTSGRVTYNEQFF	TRBJ2-1	TRBV9
CASSATGTAYGYTF	TRBJ1-2	TRBV2
CAWSTQGTFGETQYF	TRBJ2-5	TRBV30
CAISERGNTEAFF	TRBJ1-1	TRBV10-3
CATSDPHGTGNTIYF	TRBJ1-3	TRBV24-1
CAWRGRGSNQPQHF	TRBJ1-5	TRBV30
CASSKTAGDTEAFF	TRBJ1-1	TRBV21-1
CASSVAPGTGPEAFF	TRBJ1-1	TRBV9
CASSPEVGKLFF	TRBJ1-4	TRBV7-8
CAWASRGSLSSYNSPLHF	TRBJ1-6	TRBV30
CASSPRQGSGEKLFF	TRBJ1-4	TRBV14
CASGPRITTEAFF	TRBJ1-1	TRBV25-1
CASSPQGPYGYTF	TRBJ1-2	TRBV7-2
CAAGGTANQPQHF	TRBJ1-5	TRBV6-5
CASSLAGDRGEKLFF	TRBJ1-4	TRBV5-6
CASSYGQPGEGTEAFF	TRBJ1-1	TRBV6-5
CASTPGGGEGETQYF	TRBJ2-5	TRBV19
CASTPQLHPDQPQHF	TRBJ1-5	TRBV2
CASSQAKQGPGNTIYF	TRBJ1-3	TRBV4-1
CASSQVGGYGYTF	TRBJ1-2	TRBV4-1
CATSDLRDSYNEQFF	TRBJ2-1	TRBV24-1
CASSHRGGEWTPYNEQFF	TRBJ2-1	TRBV7-9
CSASFLGTQYF	TRBJ2-3	TRBV20-1
CASSPGQGRGPNYGYTF	TRBJ1-2	TRBV14
CASSLEQVAGYTF	TRBJ1-2	TRBV5-4
CATSRVGGKGAEAFF	TRBJ1-1	TRBV15
CAWSARTPNTEAFF	TRBJ1-1	TRBV30
CASSPGWLQYGLYEQYF	TRBJ2-7	TRBV18
CASSQDSARTGSYGYTF	TRBJ1-2	TRBV4-3
CSAPTGTSGGEQFF	TRBJ2-1	TRBV29-1
CATSSRVRGSNQPQHF	TRBJ1-5	TRBV15
CASNTRDATNYGYTF	TRBJ1-2	TRBV2
CATKGIAGGPKETQYF	TRBJ2-5	TRBV7-9
CATSDGGQGVSQPQHF	TRBJ1-5	TRBV24-1
CASKVGGQNYGYTF	TRBJ1-2	TRBV28
CASSPWTSGSGEQYF	TRBJ2-7	TRBV11-2
CASSGIAGRAYNEQFF	TRBJ2-1	TRBV5-1
CSVAHRKALMGSLNYGYTF	TRBJ1-2	TRBV29-1
CASSTTGDPNEKLFF	TRBJ1-4	TRBV19
CASSGGRPLGTEAFF	TRBJ1-1	TRBV7-2
CASSFQGATGANVLTF	TRBJ2-6	TRBV5-4
CASSPRGSGRAVADTQYF	TRBJ2-3	TRBV5-6
CASSLGFRGAGNEQFF	TRBJ2-1	TRBV11-3
CATSAGGSYEQYF	TRBJ2-7	TRBV19
CASTTGTGGVYGYTF	TRBJ1-2	TRBV10-2
CASSIPGTGETQYF	TRBJ2-5	TRBV19
CASSEVGTPGSPLHF	TRBJ1-6	TRBV6-1
CASSQHGQANQPQHF	TRBJ1-5	TRBV4-2
CASSTGIIWTESSYNEQFF	TRBJ2-1	TRBV5-1
CASSLGDSSGNTIYF	TRBJ1-3	TRBV5-1
CASSPIPGFYNEQFF	TRBJ2-1	TRBV6-5